What follows describes a single TCR beta chain. As yet, its antigen is unknown. This sample was included in a study of cytomegalovirus exposure and HLA in healthy donors. Study-level information: Within an early data release were tens of millions of unique TCRs drawn from HLA-typed donors. The study, taken as a whole, reports: V- and J-gene trimming of TCR beta was linked (in a later analysis) to a missense DCLRE1C variant.

The study ran its PCR with 60 Vbeta and 13 Jbeta primers. Authors' analysis steps: Later, 75 million to 100 million unique TCR beta chains were counted in an analysis, and approximately 10 million of them were shared. Assay: immunoSEQ multiplex PCR; the TCRdb copy retains only in-frame clones and omits some. V, J and clone size are taken as reported in that table, and D and trimming were inferred from the DNA itself. The sample holds around 140,000 clones, around 72% seen once. Trimming cost V 3 bases and J 13 bases; bases outside gene matches: 5. The CDR3 has 13 amino acids. Germline lookup yields CDR1 MNHEY and CDR2 SMNVEV (reference sequence).

This receptor was taken from a woman between 18 and 30 years old in good health and CMV-seronegative. The chain couples TRBV27 to TRBJ2-3; 12 positions agree with TRBD2. Sequencing was performed on PBMCs. In DNA form, the CDR3 reads TGTGCCAGCAGTTTGGAGACTAGCGGGAGAGAGTATTTT. Translation: CASSLETSGREYF.